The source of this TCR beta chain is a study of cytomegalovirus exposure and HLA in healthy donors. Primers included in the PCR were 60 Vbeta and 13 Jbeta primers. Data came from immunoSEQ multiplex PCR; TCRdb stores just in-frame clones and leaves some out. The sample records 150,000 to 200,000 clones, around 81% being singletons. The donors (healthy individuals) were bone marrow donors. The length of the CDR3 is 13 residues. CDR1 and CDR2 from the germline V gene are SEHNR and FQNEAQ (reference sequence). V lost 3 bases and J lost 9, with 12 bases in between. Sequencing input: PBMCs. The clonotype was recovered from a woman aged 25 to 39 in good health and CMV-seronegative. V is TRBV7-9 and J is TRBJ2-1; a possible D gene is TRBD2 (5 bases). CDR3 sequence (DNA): TGTGCCAGCAGCTTCCTAGGGAGCGGTGAGCAGTTCTTC. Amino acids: CASSFLGSGEQFF. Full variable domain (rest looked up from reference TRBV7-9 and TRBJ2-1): DTGVSQNPRHKITKRGQNVTFRCDPISEHNRLYWYRQTLGQGPEFLTYFQNEAQLEKSRLLSDRFSAERPKGSFSTLEIQRTEQGDSAMYLCASSFLGSGEQFFGPGTRLTVL.